This paragraph covers one T cell receptor (beta chain) sequence. The protocol was immunoSEQ multiplex PCR, while the TCRdb copy is restricted to in-frame clones and leaves out a portion. The table has about 94,000 clones, around 90% seen once. These data originate in a study of blood T cell repertoires in COVID-19. Germline V lookup: CDR1 SNHLY, CDR2 FYNNEI. This CDR3 contains 15 residues. Deletions cut 1 base from V and 4 bases from J, with 13 bases between. This receptor was identified in a woman of 80 years or more with acute or convalescent COVID-19. J is TRBJ2-5 and V is TRBV2; maybe TRBD1 (6 bases). Specimen: peripheral blood. As DNA, the CDR3 is TGTGCCAGCAGTGAAGGAGGGGGTAGGGGAGAGACCCAGTACTTC. Protein product: CASSEGGGRGETQYF.